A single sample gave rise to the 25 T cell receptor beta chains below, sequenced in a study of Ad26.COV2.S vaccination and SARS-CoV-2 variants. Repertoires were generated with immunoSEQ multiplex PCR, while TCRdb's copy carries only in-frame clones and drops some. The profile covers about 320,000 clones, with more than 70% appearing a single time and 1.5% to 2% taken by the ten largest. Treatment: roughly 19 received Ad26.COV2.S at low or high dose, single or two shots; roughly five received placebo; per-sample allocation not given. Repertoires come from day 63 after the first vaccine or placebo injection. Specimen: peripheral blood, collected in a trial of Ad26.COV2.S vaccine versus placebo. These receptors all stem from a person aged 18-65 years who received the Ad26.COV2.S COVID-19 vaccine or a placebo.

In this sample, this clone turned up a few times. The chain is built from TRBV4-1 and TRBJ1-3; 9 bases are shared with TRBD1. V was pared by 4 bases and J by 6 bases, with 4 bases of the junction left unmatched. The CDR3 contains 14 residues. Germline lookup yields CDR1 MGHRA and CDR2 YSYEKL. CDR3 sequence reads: CASSPRTGVNTIYF. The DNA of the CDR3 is TGCGCCAGCAGCCCTCGGACAGGGGTAAACACCATATATTTT.

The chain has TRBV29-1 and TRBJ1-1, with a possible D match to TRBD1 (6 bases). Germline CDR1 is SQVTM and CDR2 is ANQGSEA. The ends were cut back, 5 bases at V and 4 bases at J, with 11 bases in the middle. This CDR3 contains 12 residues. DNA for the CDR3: TGCAGCGTTACATTAGGGGGCACTGAAGCTTTCTTT. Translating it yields CSVTLGGTEAFF.

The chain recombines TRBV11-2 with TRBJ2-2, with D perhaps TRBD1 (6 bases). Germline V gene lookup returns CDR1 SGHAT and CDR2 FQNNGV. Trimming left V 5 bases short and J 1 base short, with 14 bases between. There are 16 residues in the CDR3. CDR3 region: CASSPRGDKNTGELFF. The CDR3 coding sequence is TGTGCCAGCAGCCCCCGAGGGGACAAGAACACCGGGGAGCTGTTTTTT.

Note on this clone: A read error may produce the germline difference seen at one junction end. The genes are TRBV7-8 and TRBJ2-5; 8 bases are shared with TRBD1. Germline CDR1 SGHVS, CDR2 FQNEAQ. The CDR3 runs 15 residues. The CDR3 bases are TGTGCCAGCACCTTACAACAGGGGGTGTTCGAGACCCAGTACTTC. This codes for CASTLQQGVFETQYF.

CDR3 sequence (DNA): TGTGCCAGCAGCGTAGGATCGGGCGTGCATGGCTACACCTTC. Its translation is CASSVGSGVHGYTF. The chain employs TRBV9 and TRBJ1-2; unclear D gene. Trimming stripped 0 bases from V and 6 bases from J, with 12 bases between. CDR1 and CDR2 (germline): SGDLS, YYNGEE. The CDR3 contains 14 residues.

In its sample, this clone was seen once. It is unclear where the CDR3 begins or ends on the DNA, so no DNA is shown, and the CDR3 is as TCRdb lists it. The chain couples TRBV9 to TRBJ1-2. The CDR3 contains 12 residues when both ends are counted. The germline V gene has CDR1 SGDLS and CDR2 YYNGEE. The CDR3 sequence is CASSVAGGASDF.

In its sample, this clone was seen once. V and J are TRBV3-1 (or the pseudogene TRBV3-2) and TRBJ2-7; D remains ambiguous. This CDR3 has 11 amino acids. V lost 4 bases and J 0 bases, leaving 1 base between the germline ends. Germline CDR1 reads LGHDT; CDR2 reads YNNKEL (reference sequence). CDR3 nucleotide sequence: TGTGCCAGCAGCCCCTCCTACGAGCAGTACTTC. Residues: CASSPSYEQYF.

CDR3 region: CASSAGVVNTEAFF. The CDR3 DNA sequence: TGTGCCAGCAGCGCAGGGGTAGTGAACACTGAAGCTTTCTTT. The chain combines TRBV14 with TRBJ1-1; possibly TRBD1 for D (6 bases). There are 14 residues in the CDR3. Germline V lookup: CDR1 SGHDN, CDR2 FVKESK. V was pared by 5 bases and J by 0 bases, with 10 bases between.

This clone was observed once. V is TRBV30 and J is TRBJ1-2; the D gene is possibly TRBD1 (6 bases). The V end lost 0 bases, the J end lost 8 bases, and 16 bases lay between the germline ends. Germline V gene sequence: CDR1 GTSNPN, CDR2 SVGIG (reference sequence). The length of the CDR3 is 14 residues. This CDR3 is CAWSVLQGRGGYTF. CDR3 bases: TGTGCCTGGAGTGTACTACAGGGACGAGGGGGCTACACCTTC.

Here the CDR3 reads CASSQGDRDTQYF. Written as DNA, the CDR3 is TGTGCCAGCAGCCAAGGCGACAGAGATACGCAGTATTTT. The chain employs TRBV3-1 (or the pseudogene TRBV3-2) and TRBJ2-3; D is perhaps TRBD1 (5 bases). Germline V gives CDR1 LGHDT, CDR2 YNNKEL (reference sequence). The CDR3 contains 13 residues. V lost 1 base and J 5 bases, leaving 7 bases between the germline ends.

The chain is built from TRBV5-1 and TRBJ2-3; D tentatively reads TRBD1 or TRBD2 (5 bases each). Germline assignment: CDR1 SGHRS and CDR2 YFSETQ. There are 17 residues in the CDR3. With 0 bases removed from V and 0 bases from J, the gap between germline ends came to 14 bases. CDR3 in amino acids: CASSLDVRDGSTDTQYF. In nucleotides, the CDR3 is TGCGCCAGCAGCTTGGACGTCAGGGACGGTAGCACAGATACGCAGTATTTT.

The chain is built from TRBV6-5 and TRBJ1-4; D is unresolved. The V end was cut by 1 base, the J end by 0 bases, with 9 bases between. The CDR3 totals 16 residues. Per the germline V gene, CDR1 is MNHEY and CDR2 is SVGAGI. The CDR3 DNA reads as TGTGCCAGCAGTTACTATGGGCCCCCAACTAATGAAAAACTGTTTTTT. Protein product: CASSYYGPPTNEKLFF.

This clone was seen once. CDR3: CATSDSFQETQYF. The CDR3 DNA reads as TGTGCCACCAGTGATTCATTTCAAGAGACCCAGTACTTC. The V gene is TRBV24-1, the J gene TRBJ2-5; D ambiguous. V lost 2 bases and J lost 2, with 5 bases in between. The CDR3 is made up of 13 amino acids. Germline values: CDR1 KGHDR, CDR2 SFDVKD.

CDR3 loop: CASSQRDSTDTQYF. The CDR3 DNA follows: TGTGCCAGCAGCCAACGGGATAGCACAGATACGCAGTATTTT. The chain employs TRBV3-1 (or the pseudogene TRBV3-2) and TRBJ2-3, with D perhaps matching TRBD2 (5 bases). The CDR3 loop spans 14 amino acids. The germline gives CDR1 LGHDT, CDR2 YNNKEL (reference sequence). Trimming removed 2 bases at V and 0 bases at J, with 6 bases between.

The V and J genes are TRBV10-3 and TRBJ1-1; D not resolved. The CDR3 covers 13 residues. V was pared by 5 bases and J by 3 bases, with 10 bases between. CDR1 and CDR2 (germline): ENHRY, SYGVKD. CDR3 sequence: CAISPQSDTEAFF. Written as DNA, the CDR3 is TGTGCCATCAGTCCTCAGTCGGACACTGAAGCTTTCTTT.

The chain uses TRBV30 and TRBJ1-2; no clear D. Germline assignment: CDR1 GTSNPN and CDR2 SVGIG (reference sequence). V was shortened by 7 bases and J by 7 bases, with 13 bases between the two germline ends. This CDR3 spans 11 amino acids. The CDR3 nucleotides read TGTGCCTCGGAACGCCGGGGTGGCTACACCTTC. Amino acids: CASERRGGYTF. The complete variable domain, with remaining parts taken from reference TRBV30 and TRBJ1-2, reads SQTIHQWPATLVQPVGSPLSLECTVEGTSNPNLYWYRQAAGRGLQLLFYSVGIGQISSEVPQNLSASRPQDRQFILSSKKLLLSDSGFYLCASERRGGYTFGSGTRLTVV.

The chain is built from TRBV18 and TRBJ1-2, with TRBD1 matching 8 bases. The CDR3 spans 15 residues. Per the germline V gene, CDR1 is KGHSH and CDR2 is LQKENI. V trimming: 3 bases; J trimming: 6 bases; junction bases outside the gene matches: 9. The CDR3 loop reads CASSPLDRVAHGYTF. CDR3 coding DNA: TGTGCCAGCTCACCGCTGGACAGGGTTGCACATGGCTACACCTTC.

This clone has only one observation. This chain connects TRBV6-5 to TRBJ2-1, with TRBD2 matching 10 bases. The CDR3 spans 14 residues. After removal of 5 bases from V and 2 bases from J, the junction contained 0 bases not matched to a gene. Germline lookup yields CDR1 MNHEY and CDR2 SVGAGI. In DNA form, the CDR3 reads TGTGCCAGCAGTAGCGGGGGGGCCTACAATGAGCAGTTCTTC. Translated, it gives CASSSGGAYNEQFF.

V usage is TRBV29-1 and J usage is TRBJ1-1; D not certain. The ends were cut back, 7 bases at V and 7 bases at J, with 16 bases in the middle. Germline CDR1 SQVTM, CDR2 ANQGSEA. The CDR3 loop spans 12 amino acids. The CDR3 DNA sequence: TGCAGCGACGGACGGGGAGGAAGTGAAGCTTTCTTT. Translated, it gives CSDGRGGSEAFF.

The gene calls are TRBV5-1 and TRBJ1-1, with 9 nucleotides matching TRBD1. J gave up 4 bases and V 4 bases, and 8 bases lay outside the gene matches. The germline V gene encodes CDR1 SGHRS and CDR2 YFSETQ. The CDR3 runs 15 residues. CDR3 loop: CASSGKGQGVTEAFF. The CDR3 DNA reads TGCGCCAGCAGCGGGAAGGGACAGGGAGTCACTGAAGCTTTCTTT.

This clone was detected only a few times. The CDR3 here is CASSLEGPLEQYF. The CDR3 nucleotides read TGTGCCAGCAGCTTAGAGGGCCCACTCGAGCAGTACTTC. This chain links TRBV7-9 with TRBJ2-7; the D is unclear. CDR3 size: 13 residues. The V gene lost 1 base and the J gene lost 6 bases, with 10 bases spanning the gap. Germline lookup yields CDR1 SEHNR and CDR2 FQNEAQ (reference sequence).

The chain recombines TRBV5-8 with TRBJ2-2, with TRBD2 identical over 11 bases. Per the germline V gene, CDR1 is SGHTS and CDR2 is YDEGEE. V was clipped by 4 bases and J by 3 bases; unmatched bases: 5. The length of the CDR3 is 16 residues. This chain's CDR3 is CASSRGLAVDTGELFF. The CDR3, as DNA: TGTGCCAGCAGCCGGGGACTAGCGGTCGACACCGGGGAGCTGTTTTTT.

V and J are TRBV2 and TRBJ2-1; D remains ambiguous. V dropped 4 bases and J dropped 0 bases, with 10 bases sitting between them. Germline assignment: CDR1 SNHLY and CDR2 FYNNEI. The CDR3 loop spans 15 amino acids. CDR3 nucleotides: TGTGCCAGCAGTGCGAGCCAGAGCTCCTACAATGAGCAGTTCTTC. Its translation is CASSASQSSYNEQFF.

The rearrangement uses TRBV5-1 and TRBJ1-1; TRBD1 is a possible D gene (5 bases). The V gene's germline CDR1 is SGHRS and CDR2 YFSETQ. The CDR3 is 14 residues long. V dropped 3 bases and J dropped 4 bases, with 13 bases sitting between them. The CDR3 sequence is CASSSGPGATEAFF. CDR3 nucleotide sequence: TGCGCCAGCAGCTCGGGCCCCGGGGCCACTGAAGCTTTCTTT.

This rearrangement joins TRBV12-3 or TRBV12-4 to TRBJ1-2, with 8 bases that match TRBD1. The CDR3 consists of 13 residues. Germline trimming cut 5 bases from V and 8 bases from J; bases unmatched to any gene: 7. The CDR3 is CASSPQGARGYTF. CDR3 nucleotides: TGTGCCAGCAGTCCTCAGGGGGCGCGAGGCTACACCTTC.